One and the same sample provided the 27 T cell receptor beta chains below, sequenced in a study of read filtering for tumor transcriptome and immune sequencing. From about 400 ng of RNA, a library with molecular barcoded alpha/delta and beta/gamma adaptors was made. TCRdb redid the calling of the reads with MiXCR, one entry per CDR3 protein. Of roughly 60,000 distinct CDR3 sequences listed, less than 25% are singletons. The sample consisted of a population of CD138-negative cells sorted from bone marrow. These receptors were obtained from a donor over 35 with multiple myeloma.

CDR3 in amino acids: CASSTTWDSPWRTQYF. DNA of the CDR3: TGTGCCAGCAGCACCACCTGGGACAGCCCCTGGAGAACGCAGTATTTT. The chain uses TRBV5-5 and TRBJ2-3; 7 bases line up with TRBD1. With 4 bases clipped from V and 9 bases from J, the junction kept 17 bases outside the gene matches. The CDR3 spans 16 residues. Germline V lookup: CDR1 SGHKS, CDR2 YYEKEE (reference sequence). Full variable domain (missing parts from reference TRBV5-5 and TRBJ2-3): DAGVTQSPTHLIKTRGQQVTLRCSPISGHKSVSWYQQVLGQGPQFIFQYYEKEERGRGNFPDRFSARQFPNYSSELNVNALLLGDSALYLCASSTTWDSPWRTQYFGPGTRLTVL.

This clonotype was found a few times. A much larger clone sits a single nucleotide away, making a read error possible. The chain combines TRBV2 with TRBJ2-3; D call uncertain. Germline CDR1 and CDR2: SNHLY and FYNNEI. The CDR3 runs to 11 residues. The CDR3, as DNA: TGTGCCAGCAGTTACACAGTTACGCAGTATTTT. Translated: CASSYTVTQYF.

This clonotype was counted between two and nine times. The J gene is TRBJ2-5, the V gene TRBV9, with 8 bases aligning to TRBD1. CDR1 SGDLS and CDR2 YYNGEE come from the germline V gene. The ends lost 2 bases at V and 2 bases at J; junction bases unmatched: 2. This CDR3 is 14 amino acids long. DNA of the CDR3: TGTGCCAGCAGCGTCGGACAGGGTCAAGAGACCCAGTACTTC. It codes for CASSVGQGQETQYF.

This clonotype has only one observation. One end of the junction varies from germline; a read error may be responsible. The rearrangement joins TRBV20-1 to TRBJ1-2; D is unresolved. The CDR3 has 10 amino acids. Germline-derived CDR1 and CDR2 are DFQATT and SNEGSKA (reference sequence). CDR3 region: CNAGPYGYTF. Written as DNA, the CDR3 is TGCAATGCTGGACCTTATGGCTACACCTTC.

This clonotype has a handful of counts. The chain employs TRBV30 and TRBJ2-1, with D hard to call. The CDR3 extends over 15 amino acids. Germline-derived CDR1 and CDR2 are GTSNPN and SVGIG (reference sequence). V gave up 4 bases and J gave up 2 bases, with 15 bases separating them. The CDR3 nucleotides read TGTGCCTGGAACTTCGGGTACACCACCTACAATGAGCAGTTCTTC. This codes for CAWNFGYTTYNEQFF.

This clonotype occurred many times. One end of the junction does not line up with germline, which may come from a read error. This chain joins TRBV4-1 and TRBJ2-1; TRBD2 aligns across 12 bases. This CDR3 has 16 residues. CDR1 and CDR2 from the germline V gene are MGHRA and YSYEKL. Here the CDR3 DNA reads TGTGCCAGCAGCCAAGGAGGACTAGCGGGACACAATGAGCAGTTCTTC. Protein: CASSQGGLAGHNEQFF.

The V call is TRBV3-1, the J call TRBJ2-7; 7 nucleotides line up with TRBD1. CDR1 LGHDT and CDR2 YNNKEL come from the germline V gene (reference sequence). With V trimmed by 4 bases and J by 6 bases, 9 bases remained unmatched. The CDR3 runs 14 residues. The CDR3 DNA reads TGTGCCAGCAGCCGCCGGGACAGCCTTGCCGAGCAGTACTTC. It is translated as CASSRRDSLAEQYF.

Points on this clonotype: Relative to the germline gene, one junction end is altered; a read error may explain this. The rearrangement links TRBV7-9 to TRBJ1-5; a possible D gene is TRBD1 (6 bases). CDR3 length equals 13 residues. The germline V gene has CDR1 SEHNR and CDR2 FQNEAQ (reference sequence). The CDR3 DNA is TGTGCCAGCAGCCTACAGGGTAGTCAGCCCCAGCGTTTT. Translated: CASSLQGSQPQRF.

The chain carries TRBV2 and TRBJ2-5, with 9 bases identical to TRBD2. The length of the CDR3 is 14 residues. The germline CDR1 and CDR2 sequences are SNHLY and FYNNEI. With 6 bases clipped from V and 5 bases from J, the junction kept 7 bases outside the gene matches. CDR3 bases: TGTGCCAGCAGAGCCGGGACTAGCCACGAGACCCAGTACTTC. It yields the protein CASRAGTSHETQYF.

This clonotype showed up just a few times. This chain links TRBV10-3 with TRBJ2-3; TRBD2 matches at 7 bases. After removal of 11 bases from V and 7 bases from J, the junction contained 9 bases not matched to a gene. The CDR3 covers 12 residues. Looked up from germline, CDR1 is ENHRY and CDR2 is SYGVKD. The CDR3 sequence is CAVSGGGNTQYF. CDR3 DNA sequence: TGTGCCGTCTCGGGCGGGGGAAATACGCAGTATTTT.

Details on this clonotype: A much bigger clone sits one base away, suggesting this may be a read error. The rearrangement links TRBV20-1 to TRBJ1-5; 10 nucleotides line up with TRBD1. With V trimmed by 0 bases and J by 6 bases, 5 bases remained unmatched. Per the germline V gene, CDR1 is DFQATT and CDR2 is SNEGSKA (reference sequence). This CDR3 contains 15 residues. This chain's CDR3 is CSARELDRGGQPQHF. DNA for the CDR3: TGCAGTGCTAGAGAACTGGACAGGGGGGGTCAGCCCCAGCATTTT.

On this clonotype itself: A read error is the likely source, as a far larger clone sits one nucleotide away. This rearrangement joins TRBV7-2 to TRBJ2-7, with D possibly being TRBD1 (5 bases). The CDR3 contains 15 residues. Germline loops: CDR1 SGHTA, CDR2 FQGNSA. The CDR3 region has the DNA TGTGCCACCAGCTTAAATCAGGGTCCCTCCTACGAGCAGTACTTC. Translation: CATSLNQGPSYEQYF.

This clonotype was seen ten or more times. The genes are TRBV7-2 and TRBJ2-1, with D possibly matching TRBD1 (6 bases). This CDR3 has 15 amino acids. Trimming left V 5 bases short and J 9 bases short, with 20 bases between. The germline gives CDR1 SGHTA, CDR2 FQGNSA. The CDR3 bases are TGTGCCAGCAGCCAGTCCGGGACACCAGTTGGTGAGCAGTTCTTC. It specifies CASSQSGTPVGEQFF.

The rearrangement uses TRBV3-1 and TRBJ2-4, with a possible D match to TRBD1 (6 bases). The V gene lost 0 bases and the J gene lost 2 bases, with 17 bases spanning the gap. The CDR3 has 18 residues. Looked up from germline, CDR1 is LGHDT and CDR2 is YNNKEL (reference sequence). CDR3 loop: CASSQEQGWAGTKNIQYF. DNA of the CDR3: TGTGCCAGCAGCCAAGAACAGGGATGGGCCGGAACCAAAAACATTCAGTACTTC.

This clonotype showed up just a few times. The chain joins TRBV4-2 to TRBJ2-1, with TRBD2 matching 8 bases. This CDR3 contains 16 residues. V shed 4 bases, J shed 5 bases, and the junction held 10 bases outside the gene matches. Germline V gene data show CDR1 as LGHNA and CDR2 as YNFKEQ. CDR3: CASSPSWTGGDNEQFF. The CDR3 nucleotides are TGTGCCAGCAGCCCCAGTTGGACGGGGGGGGACAATGAGCAGTTCTTC.

The V and J genes are TRBV12-3 or TRBV12-4 and TRBJ1-1; D unclear. The CDR3 is 13 amino acids. The germline V and J ends were trimmed by 7 bases and 8 bases, with 17 bases remaining between them. In DNA, the CDR3 is TGTGCCAGCAAGGTGGAAGCCAACCTGGAAGCTTTCTTT. Its protein product is CASKVEANLEAFF.

The chain couples TRBV28 to TRBJ2-3; tentative D call: TRBD2 (5 bases). Germline loops: CDR1 MDHEN, CDR2 SYDVKM. Between the trimmed V and J ends, which lost 7 bases and 3 bases, there was a span of 17 bases. This CDR3 is built from 15 residues. The CDR3 loop is CASTPPGVATDTQYF. In DNA, the CDR3 is TGTGCCAGCACCCCCCCTGGGGTAGCGACAGATACGCAGTATTTT. Full variable domain (remainder filled in from reference TRBV28 and TRBJ2-3): DVKVTQSSRYLVKRTGEKVFLECVQDMDHENMFWYRQDPGLGLRLIYFSYDVKMKEKGDIPEGYSVSREKKERFSLILESASTNQTSMYLCASTPPGVATDTQYFGPGTRLTVL.

This clonotype was observed many times. The chain uses TRBV28 and TRBJ2-7; D call uncertain. Germline CDR1 MDHEN, CDR2 SYDVKM. Trimming cost V 5 bases and J 2 bases, with 10 bases left between them. The CDR3 length is 13 residues. The chain's CDR3 is CASSPEPTYEQYF. CDR3 coding DNA: TGTGCCAGCAGTCCGGAACCAACCTACGAGCAGTACTTC.

Many counts were recorded for this clonotype. The chain uses TRBV20-1 and TRBJ2-2, with 15 bases lining up with TRBD2. This CDR3 is built from 16 residues. Germline V lookup: CDR1 DFQATT, CDR2 SNEGSKA (reference sequence). The J segment lost 7 bases and the V segment lost 3 bases, leaving 6 bases of the junction unmatched. CDR3 loop: CSARGTSGRRGGELFF. DNA of the CDR3: TGCAGTGCTAGGGGGACTAGCGGGAGGCGGGGCGGGGAGCTGTTTTTT.

This clonotype appeared a few times. A much more abundant neighbour one base away suggests this may be a read error. This chain joins TRBV10-3 and TRBJ2-6; 8 bases are shared with TRBD2. Germline V gives CDR1 ENHRY, CDR2 SYGVKD. The CDR3 contains 16 residues. Written as DNA, the CDR3 is TGTGCCATCAGCTTATCAGGGGCCGGGGGGGCCAACGCCCTGACTTTC. Translating it yields CAISLSGAGGANALTF.

With respect to this clonotype: Since a far larger clone is one base different, this is likely a read error. The final CDR3 position lacks the conserved phenylalanine or tryptophan, pointing to a likely read error. The V gene is TRBV11-3, the J gene TRBJ2-1, with 7 nucleotides matching TRBD2. The CDR3 runs to 15 residues. V lost 3 bases and J lost 5; bases outside the gene matches: 7. Germline V gene sequence: CDR1 SGHNT, CDR2 YENEEA. This CDR3 reads CASSFQGGSDNEQFL. In nucleotides, the CDR3 is TGTGCCAGCAGCTTCCAGGGCGGGAGCGACAATGAGCAGTTCCTC.

This clonotype has only a few counts. V is TRBV5-1 and J is TRBJ1-2; 11 positions match TRBD1. This CDR3 has 16 amino acids. With 3 bases clipped from V and 4 bases from J, the junction kept 8 bases outside the gene matches. Germline V CDR1 and CDR2: SGHRS, YFSETQ. CDR3 DNA: TGCGCCAGCAGCTCCGGGACAGGGGGGTATGGCTATGGCTACACCTTC. Translating it yields CASSSGTGGYGYGYTF.

Regarding this clonotype: This may come from a read error, since a much larger clone is one base off. The chain joins TRBV28 to TRBJ2-5; TRBD1 matches at 7 bases. V lost 7 bases to trimming and J lost 5 bases; unmatched junction nucleotides: 10. The germline CDR1 and CDR2 sequences are MDHEN and SYDVKM. The CDR3 sequence is 14 residues long. The CDR3 protein is CASIRGQATETQYF. In nucleotides, the CDR3 is TGTGCCAGCATCCGTGGACAGGCAACGGAGACCCAGTACTTC.

This clonotype was picked up a small number of times. The chain carries TRBV20-1 and TRBJ1-5; maybe TRBD1 (5 bases). The CDR3 loop spans 15 amino acids. CDR1 and CDR2 (germline): DFQATT, SNEGSKA (reference sequence). Trimming stripped 6 bases from V and 2 bases from J, with 17 bases between. Here the CDR3 reads CSAPPGEVGNQPQHF. The CDR3 DNA is TGCAGTGCCCCCCCGGGGGAGGTAGGCAATCAGCCCCAGCATTTT.

This clonotype was picked up many times. The V gene is TRBV20-1, the J gene TRBJ1-2; D gene ambiguous. V dropped 0 bases and J dropped 4 bases, with 15 bases sitting between them. Looked up from germline, CDR1 is DFQATT and CDR2 is SNEGSKA (reference sequence). This CDR3 has 15 amino acids. CDR3 in amino acids: CSARDIGQDGYGYTF. DNA for the CDR3: TGCAGTGCTAGAGATATAGGGCAGGATGGCTATGGCTACACCTTC.

Ten or more counts support this clonotype. This chain joins TRBV7-8 and TRBJ2-6; D is perhaps TRBD1 (5 bases). The V gene's germline CDR1 is SGHVS and CDR2 FQNEAQ. CDR3 length: 16 residues. The V end was cut by 5 bases, the J end by 0 bases, with 11 bases between. CDR3 DNA sequence: TGTGCCAGCAGCGCCCAGGACATCTCTGGGGCCAACGTCCTGACTTTC. It specifies CASSAQDISGANVLTF.

V and J are TRBV5-1 and TRBJ1-5; tentatively, D is TRBD1 (6 bases). V shed 3 bases and J shed 4 bases, with 11 bases lying between them. CDR1 is SGHRS and CDR2 is YFSETQ in the germline V gene. This CDR3 is built from 14 residues. The DNA of the CDR3 is TGCGCCAGCAGCTCGGGGGGGCAGAATCAGCCCCAGCATTTT. This encodes CASSSGGQNQPQHF.